What follows are 32 T cell receptor beta chains derived from one specimen sequenced in a study of blood T cell repertoires in COVID-19. Measured with immunoSEQ multiplex PCR; TCRdb has only the in-frame clones, and not every one. The table has 160,000 or so clones, around 81% seen once. Sequencing used peripheral blood. The source is a man aged 60 to 75 with active or convalescent COVID-19.

To note about this clone: The same CDR3 arises from other DNA sequences in this sample as well. The chain is built from TRBV10-3 and TRBJ2-7; D uncertain. The CDR3 totals 15 residues. Trimming left V 0 bases short and J 2 bases short, with 11 bases between. CDR1 is ENHRY and CDR2 is SYGVKD in the germline V gene. The CDR3 DNA reads as TGTGCCATCAGTGAGTCTACGGGTTCACCCTACGAGCAGTACTTC. It specifies CAISESTGSPYEQYF.

This sequence joins TRBV5-1 and TRBJ2-7, with 9 bases fitting TRBD2. Germline lookup yields CDR1 SGHRS and CDR2 YFSETQ. The ends lost 0 bases at V and 7 bases at J; junction bases unmatched: 14. The CDR3 contains 17 residues. CDR3 sequence: CASSLGIDPSGTQEQYF. CDR3 nucleotide sequence: TGCGCCAGCAGCTTGGGCATCGATCCTAGCGGGACCCAGGAGCAGTACTTC.

This clone was found once. The rearrangement links TRBV2 to TRBJ1-2, with 9 bases lining up with TRBD1. The CDR3 totals 14 residues. Germline CDR1 SNHLY, CDR2 FYNNEI. V lost 6 bases, J lost 7 bases, and 9 bases stayed unmatched. CDR3 region: CASSGTGSGPGYTF. CDR3 DNA sequence: TGTGCCAGCAGCGGGACAGGGAGTGGGCCTGGCTACACCTTC.

The chain carries TRBV2 and TRBJ2-7; TRBD1 aligns across 10 bases. Per germline, CDR1 SNHLY and CDR2 FYNNEI. The CDR3 contains 16 residues. With 3 bases clipped from V and 2 bases from J, the junction kept 7 bases outside the gene matches. The CDR3 protein is CASSDPDRGITYEQYF. CDR3 DNA: TGTGCCAGCAGTGATCCGGACAGGGGGATTACCTACGAGCAGTACTTC.

The chain is built from TRBV5-6 and TRBJ2-7; 9 nucleotides match TRBD1. From germline, CDR1 is SGHDT and CDR2 YYEEEE. V was clipped by 3 bases and J by 6 bases; unmatched bases: 4. The CDR3 loop spans 13 amino acids. The CDR3 sequence: CASSWDRAGEQYF. The CDR3 DNA follows: TGTGCCAGCAGCTGGGACAGGGCAGGCGAGCAGTACTTC.

The chain uses TRBV7-9 and TRBJ2-7; D remains unclear. Germline assignment: CDR1 SEHNR and CDR2 FQNEAQ (reference sequence). The CDR3 has 13 amino acids. V gave up 8 bases and J gave up 0 bases, with 11 bases separating them. The CDR3 bases are TGTGCCAGCCGAGGCGCCCCCTCCTACGAGCAGTACTTC. It is translated as CASRGAPSYEQYF.

The table lists this clone with a few counts. The chain carries TRBV2 and TRBJ2-3; D possibly corresponds to TRBD1 (6 bases). The CDR3 totals 15 residues. CDR1 and CDR2 from the germline V gene are SNHLY and FYNNEI. With 6 bases removed from V and 0 bases from J, the gap between germline ends came to 13 bases. CDR3 protein: CASSPQGGSTDTQYF. CDR3 DNA: TGTGCCAGCAGCCCTCAAGGGGGTAGCACAGATACGCAGTATTTT.

This CDR3 is CASSFGLAGGLYTQYF. DNA of the CDR3: TGTGCCAGCAGCTTCGGACTAGCGGGGGGGCTATATACGCAGTATTTT. The chain links TRBV11-2 to TRBJ2-3, with 15 bases that match TRBD2. V lost 3 bases to trimming and J lost 7 bases; unmatched junction nucleotides: 5. This CDR3 has 16 residues. Germline lookup yields CDR1 SGHAT and CDR2 FQNNGV.

The chain links TRBV6-5 to TRBJ1-5; unclear D gene. This CDR3 has 14 residues. The germline V gene has CDR1 MNHEY and CDR2 SVGAGI. The V end lost 7 bases, the J end lost 2 bases, and 12 bases lay between the germline ends. Written as DNA, the CDR3 is TGTGCCAGCATCGGGGTTTCGGGCAATCAGCCCCAGCATTTT. Amino acid sequence: CASIGVSGNQPQHF.

The chain couples TRBV6-4 to TRBJ1-5; D ambiguous. V was trimmed by 3 bases and J by 7 bases, leaving 10 bases between them. This CDR3 comprises 13 residues. Germline-derived CDR1 and CDR2 are MRHNA and SNTAGT. The CDR3 bases are TGTGCCAGCAGTGAAGGCAGCGGGCAGCCCCAGCATTTT. Translation: CASSEGSGQPQHF.

The chain uses TRBV5-1 and TRBJ2-3; the D gene is possibly TRBD2 (5 bases). Germline V gene data show CDR1 as SGHRS and CDR2 as YFSETQ. The CDR3 has 15 residues. Trimming stripped 0 bases from V and 3 bases from J, with 11 bases between. The chain's CDR3 is CASSLVGRGTDTQYF. CDR3 sequence (DNA): TGCGCCAGCAGCTTGGTTGGGAGAGGGACAGATACGCAGTATTTT.

This chain connects TRBV7-2 to TRBJ1-2, with TRBD1 as a possible D gene (6 bases). Germline V gene data show CDR1 as SGHTA and CDR2 as FQGNSA. This CDR3 region has 16 residues. Trimming left V 0 bases short and J 2 bases short, with 13 bases between. The CDR3 region has the DNA TGTGCCAGCAGCTTAGCGAGCGGACAGAACAACTATGGCTACACCTTC. It encodes CASSLASGQNNYGYTF.

The V gene is TRBV5-4, the J gene TRBJ1-2, with 8 bases lining up with TRBD1. Germline values: CDR1 SGHNT, CDR2 YYREEE (reference sequence). CDR3 length: 17 residues. Unmatched junction bases numbered 16, after V lost 4 bases and J lost 5 bases. CDR3 bases: TGTGCCAGCAGCCACACCACGGACAGGGCTGGATTATATGGCTACACCTTC. Translated, it gives CASSHTTDRAGLYGYTF.

This chain links TRBV19 with TRBJ1-5, with 8 positions matching TRBD1. The CDR3 is made up of 18 amino acids. Germline V gene lookup returns CDR1 LNHDA and CDR2 SQIVND (reference sequence). Germline trimming cut 6 bases from V and 3 bases from J; bases unmatched to any gene: 16. The CDR3 region has the DNA TGTGCCAGTAGCACGGACAGGGCGAGGGGAGGGAACAATCAGCCCCAGCATTTT. Protein sequence: CASSTDRARGGNNQPQHF. The complete variable domain, with remaining parts taken from reference TRBV19 and TRBJ1-5, reads DGGITQSPKYLFRKEGQNVTLSCEQNLNHDAMYWYRQDPGQGLRLIYYSQIVNDFQKGDIAEGYSVSREKKESFPLTVTSAQKNPTAFYLCASSTDRARGGNNQPQHFGDGTRLSIL.

V is TRBV7-9 and J is TRBJ1-2; 8 bases are a match to TRBD1. The CDR3 length is 15 residues. Germline V gene data show CDR1 as SEHNR and CDR2 as FQNEAQ (reference sequence). With 4 bases clipped from V and 0 bases from J, the junction kept 4 bases outside the gene matches. In DNA form, the CDR3 reads TGTGCCAGCAGCTCAAGGACAGGGCCTAACTATGGCTACACCTTC. Translation gives CASSSRTGPNYGYTF.

This chain links TRBV5-4 with TRBJ2-2; 8 nucleotides align to TRBD1. Germline values: CDR1 SGHNT, CDR2 YYREEE (reference sequence). The V gene end was trimmed by 3 bases and the J gene end by 1 base; junction bases not matched to a gene: 5. CDR3 size: 16 residues. CDR3 bases: TGTGCCAGCAGCTCGCGGACAGGGAGGAACACCGGGGAGCTGTTTTTT. Translated, it gives CASSSRTGRNTGELFF.

This clone was recorded once. The chain is built from TRBV19 and TRBJ1-4; TRBD1 matches 9 bases. V lost 5 bases and J lost 8; bases outside the gene matches: 9. This CDR3 spans 15 amino acids. The germline V gene encodes CDR1 LNHDA and CDR2 SQIVND (reference sequence). In nucleotides, the CDR3 is TGTGCCAGTAGTGTCGGACAGGGGAGATACGAAAAACTGTTTTTT. Amino acids: CASSVGQGRYEKLFF. Looking up the rest from reference TRBV19 and TRBJ1-4 gives the full variable domain: DGGITQSPKYLFRKEGQNVTLSCEQNLNHDAMYWYRQDPGQGLRLIYYSQIVNDFQKGDIAEGYSVSREKKESFPLTVTSAQKNPTAFYLCASSVGQGRYEKLFFGSGTQLSVL.

V and J are TRBV10-2 and TRBJ2-1; 7 bases are shared with TRBD1. From germline, CDR1 is WSHSY and CDR2 SAAADI. The V gene end was trimmed by 2 bases and the J gene end by 1 base; junction bases not matched to a gene: 11. This CDR3 is 18 amino acids long. The CDR3 DNA reads TGCGCCAGCAGTGAGCCTGGGCTGGCCAGGGGGTCCTACAATGAGCAGTTCTTC. Protein: CASSEPGLARGSYNEQFF.

The chain employs TRBV12-3 or TRBV12-4 and TRBJ1-2; D is undetermined. The V end lost 5 bases, the J end lost 5 bases, and 6 bases lay between the germline ends. The CDR3 totals 11 residues. The CDR3 loop is CASSAAYGYTF. The CDR3 DNA reads as TGTGCCAGCAGTGCGGCATATGGCTACACCTTC.

The chain uses TRBV4-1 and TRBJ2-1; TRBD2 matches 8 bases. J was trimmed by 11 bases and V by 1 base; bases with no gene match: 10. The CDR3 runs 15 residues. CDR1 is MGHRA and CDR2 is YSYEKL in the germline V gene. The CDR3 DNA reads TGCGCCAGCAGCCAAGCAGGCGCGGGGGGCGATAAGCAGTTCTTC. Protein product: CASSQAGAGGDKQFF.

The CDR3 region has the DNA TGCGCCAGCAGCGGGACAGGGGGCCGAGGCACCGGGGAGCTGTTTTTT. Its protein product is CASSGTGGRGTGELFF. V is TRBV5-1 and J is TRBJ2-2; TRBD1 matches at 12 bases. Germline CDR1 SGHRS, CDR2 YFSETQ. The ends lost 4 bases at V and 4 bases at J; junction bases unmatched: 5. CDR3 length: 16 residues.

The chain carries TRBV9 and TRBJ2-3; TRBD1 agrees at 8 bases. CDR3 size: 14 residues. The trim removed 4 bases at V and 6 bases at J, leaving 7 bases unmatched. Germline lookup yields CDR1 SGDLS and CDR2 YYNGEE. CDR3 amino acids: CASSPRTGIDTQYF. CDR3 nucleotides: TGTGCCAGCAGCCCTCGGACAGGGATTGATACGCAGTATTTT.

The chain uses TRBV5-5 and TRBJ1-3, with D possibly TRBD1 on 5 matching bases. V gave up 0 bases and J gave up 4 bases, with 17 bases separating them. The CDR3 is 17 amino acids. Germline V gene sequence: CDR1 SGHKS, CDR2 YYEKEE (reference sequence). The CDR3 loop is CASSLVPAGQGGNTIYF. CDR3 sequence (DNA): TGTGCCAGCAGCTTGGTGCCTGCTGGGCAGGGCGGAAACACCATATATTTT.

In its sample, this clone was seen a few times. The gene calls are TRBV6-5 and TRBJ1-6; D might be TRBD1 (6 bases). The CDR3 runs 14 residues. V gave up 5 bases and J gave up 7 bases, with 12 bases separating them. Germline V gene lookup returns CDR1 MNHEY and CDR2 SVGAGI. CDR3 in DNA: TGTGCCAGCAGTCTACAGGGCGTCAATTCACCCCTCCACTTT. Protein sequence: CASSLQGVNSPLHF.

This clone was seen many times. This chain connects TRBV11-1 to TRBJ2-7; D is unclear. The CDR3 runs 13 residues. V was trimmed by 2 bases and J by 3 bases, leaving 8 bases between them. The germline V gene has CDR1 SGHAT and CDR2 FQDESV (reference sequence). In DNA form, the CDR3 reads TGTGCCAGCAGCTTAATCTTAGACTACGAGCAGTACTTC. Protein: CASSLILDYEQYF.

The rearrangement joins TRBV11-3 to TRBJ2-5; 10 bases line up with TRBD2. The CDR3 has 19 residues. From germline, CDR1 is SGHNT and CDR2 YENEEA. Trimming removed 3 bases from V and 0 bases from J; junction bases left unmatched: 13. The CDR3, as DNA: TGTGCCAGCAGCTTTGGATCTAGCGGGGGCTATCGAAACCAAGAGACCCAGTACTTC. Protein: CASSFGSSGGYRNQETQYF.

This chain connects TRBV20-1 to TRBJ1-1; 10 bases map to TRBD1. The CDR3 consists of 14 residues. The V gene's germline CDR1 is DFQATT and CDR2 SNEGSKA (reference sequence). J was trimmed by 3 bases and V by 3 bases; bases with no gene match: 4. The CDR3: CSASPGQGYTEAFF. The CDR3 region has the DNA TGCAGTGCTAGTCCGGGACAGGGGTACACTGAAGCTTTCTTT.

The J gene is TRBJ1-1, the V gene TRBV15; D possibly corresponds to TRBD1 (5 bases). The V end lost 5 bases, the J end lost 7 bases, and 11 bases lay between the germline ends. The CDR3 consists of 12 residues. Germline V gives CDR1 LNHNV, CDR2 YYDKDF (reference sequence). This CDR3 is CATSSRDSEAFF. CDR3 sequence (DNA): TGTGCCACCAGCTCGCGTGACAGTGAAGCTTTCTTT.

The genes are TRBV5-1 and TRBJ2-2; weak D call: TRBD2 (5 bases). Germline CDR1 SGHRS, CDR2 YFSETQ. The CDR3 has 16 residues. Trimming took 0 bases from V and 5 from J, leaving 14 bases between them. The CDR3 DNA reads TGCGCCAGCAGCTTGGCCACGGAGCCGGGGACCGGGGAGCTGTTTTTT. Translating it yields CASSLATEPGTGELFF.

The genes are TRBV3-1 (or the pseudogene TRBV3-2) and TRBJ1-2; D might be TRBD1 (5 bases). The V gene lost 4 bases and the J gene lost 5 bases, with 17 bases spanning the gap. The CDR3 extends over 15 amino acids. The germline V gene has CDR1 LGHDT and CDR2 YNNKEL (reference sequence). The CDR3 DNA reads as TGTGCCAGCAGCCCCGACCCCAGGGTAGGTTATGGCTACACCTTC. It translates to CASSPDPRVGYGYTF.

As DNA, the CDR3 is TGTGCCAGCTCTGACCCGGGACACATGTTCAAAAACATTCAGTACTTC. It is translated as CASSDPGHMFKNIQYF. The genes are TRBV28 and TRBJ2-4; D possibly corresponds to TRBD1 (6 bases). V lost 8 bases and J lost 3, with 20 bases in between. CDR3 length: 16 residues. The germline V gene encodes CDR1 MDHEN and CDR2 SYDVKM.

J is TRBJ2-1 and V is TRBV5-1, with 11 bases identical to TRBD2. This CDR3 has 16 amino acids. CDR1 is SGHRS and CDR2 is YFSETQ in the germline V gene. The V gene end was trimmed by 4 bases and the J gene end by 5 bases; junction bases not matched to a gene: 8. The CDR3 region has the DNA TGCGCCAGCAGCGCCGTGCTAGCGGGGGGACACAATGAGCAGTTCTTC. Translated: CASSAVLAGGHNEQFF.